The present T cell receptor (beta chain) was sequenced within a study of shared clonotypes between healthy human individuals. Recent vaccinations or acute infections were absent in the healthy HIV-negative adult donors. Each subset's genomic DNA was split evenly across several immunoSEQ plates. The method was immunoSEQ multiplex PCR; TCRdb's version includes in-frame clones alone and lacks a portion of them. Here the sample spans about 2 million clones, around 95% being singletons. The sample consisted of naive CD4+ T cells sorted from blood. Subset indicated: CD45RA+ positively selected. The source is a young man in good health.

CDR3 coding DNA: TGTGCCAGCAGAGGTCGGGACAGCTACCGAAGCGGTAGCTATGGCTACACCTTC. It translates to CASRGRDSYRSGSYGYTF. The chain combines TRBV2 with TRBJ1-2; TRBD1 aligns across 7 bases. The CDR3 has 18 residues. Germline lookup yields CDR1 SNHLY and CDR2 FYNNEI. V lost 6 bases and J lost 4; bases outside the gene matches: 20.